One TCR beta chain is described in this entry. This sample is drawn from a study of blood T cell repertoires in COVID-19. Background on the study: Collection of acute and convalescent COVID-19 samples took place in the United States, Italy and Spain. T cells, B-cell-depleted T cells, or PBMCs provided the cDNA or gDNA that served as material.

CDR1 and CDR2 from the germline V gene are MDHEN and SYDVKM. The length of the CDR3 is 13 residues. Unmatched junction bases numbered 10, after V lost 8 bases and J lost 7 bases. Source study methods: Amplification of reference gene primers provided the estimated nucleated cell counts. Assay used: immunoSEQ multiplex PCR; TCRdb lists only in-frame clones, some missing. D and trimming were read from the DNA, whereas the V and J calls and clone size are those reported in that table. In the table there are approximately 150,000 clones, roughly four fifths of which are singletons. The clonotype was recovered from a man between 65 and 85 years old who had recovered from COVID-19. The chain couples TRBV28 to TRBJ1-2; 7 nucleotides align to TRBD1. The sample comprised peripheral blood. The CDR3 loop is CASVRQGMPGYTF. The DNA for the CDR3 is TGTGCCAGCGTACGACAGGGAATGCCTGGCTACACCTTC.